Sequencing of this TCR beta chain was carried out in a study of CD8 T cells in ankylosing spondylitis (dated by TCRdb to between 2016 and 2019). Concerning the study at large: To find TCR variants linked to disease, the study profiled T cell receptor beta repertoires in ankylosing spondylitis patients and healthy donors. The full study cohort was made up of approximately 24 ankylosing spondylitis patients and some 100 healthy donors. Samples of peripheral blood were taken, and for ankylosing spondylitis patients, synovial fluid was collected as well.

This clonotype was observed at least ten times. The antigen this receptor binds is unknown. The sample holds no much larger clone one base away, and base qualities are not on file. Deletion took 4 bases off V and 4 bases off J, with a span of 20 bases between the germline ends. Reading from cysteine to phenylalanine, the CDR3 counts 17 amino acids. Only CDR3 DNA remains: 51 bases, in frame from the first base. Sequences SGHTA (CDR1) and FQGNSA (CDR2) are obtained from the germline V gene. On the study overall, not on this receptor specifically: The disease-linked clones were reported to be significantly enriched in matched synovial fluid samples from ankylosing spondylitis patients. A TCR beta motif made up of several highly homologous amino acid variants appeared to be characteristic of blood from ankylosing spondylitis patients. Some of the motif variants had been reported before in the synovial fluid and blood of reactive arthritis patients, a finding that suggests common disease-initiation mechanisms. In peripheral blood, the disease-linked clones were found at relatively low frequencies and had a CD8+ phenotype.

The sample was run on an Illumina HiSeq 2500. TCR beta libraries were prepared by quantitative 5'-RACE with molecular barcodes. The source study handled its data this way. A new computational method, built on a probabilistic model of VDJ rearrangement, was used to identify disease-linked TCR variants. TCRdb reprocessing: public reads trimmed at Q25 with fastp, clones called with MiXCR, in-frame beta chains kept. Every CDR3 protein is listed once, alongside the most common genes and DNA of its rows. It is TCRdb's table, rather than the study itself, that gives the V and J calls and clone size. The sample data list more than 650,000 distinct CDR3 sequences, and 10% to 15% of these were observed just once. The ten largest clonotypes hold approximately 0.46% of the sample.

This receptor was taken from a male donor with ankylosing spondylitis. The chain was built from TRBV7-2 and TRBJ2-1, with TRBD2 as a weak D call on 5 bases. The sequencing sample was made of blood, either unsorted or a sorted T cell fraction (not recorded which). CDR3 sequence: CASSYPTGAAPYNEQFF. The sequenced DNA: TGTGCCAGCAGCTACCCGACCGGAGCGGCACCTTACAATGAGCAGTTCTTC.